The 21 T cell receptor beta chains presented below share a single source sample, sequenced in a study of HIV-infected patients and healthy controls (dated by TCRdb to between 2013 and 2015). Follow-up blood was drawn from HIV-infected patients roughly three months, about 14 weeks, after the initiation of antiretroviral therapy. Whole blood was used without cell fractionation, so all unsorted peripheral T cells were reflected in the repertoire. The library was made by 5' RACE. Sequencing was performed on an Illumina MiSeq. SuperScript III was used to reverse transcribe 500 ng RNA with primers targeting the alpha and beta constant regions. Separate alpha and beta chain libraries were generated by chain-specific third strand synthesis with multiplexing indices. The public reads were reprocessed in TCRdb via fastp at Q25 and MiXCR, keeping in-frame beta chains. For every CDR3 protein sequence, its rows merge into one entry that carries the most common genes and DNA. The sample table holds under 5,000 distinct CDR3 sequences, of which around 9% were seen once. Jointly, the top ten make up under 50% of the sample.

The source was blood, collected during antiretroviral therapy. All receptors come from an adult with HIV infection.

By sample fraction, this clonotype is medium-sized (0.01 to 0.1%). The chain couples TRBV19 to TRBJ2-3; D is unresolved. The V gene lost 3 bases and the J gene lost 6 bases, with 7 bases spanning the gap. This CDR3 has 12 amino acids. Per the germline V gene, CDR1 is LNHDA and CDR2 is SQIVND (reference sequence). The DNA of the CDR3 is TGTGCCAGTAGTATTGAAGGGGATACGCAGTATTTT. Protein: CASSIEGDTQYF.

At least ten counts were recorded for this clonotype. The CDR3 here is CAITTSGSTGELFF. CDR3 coding DNA: TGTGCCATCACGACTAGCGGGAGTACCGGGGAGCTGTTTTTT. The chain employs TRBV10-3 and TRBJ2-2; TRBD2 agrees at 12 bases. This CDR3 comprises 14 residues. Germline lookup yields CDR1 ENHRY and CDR2 SYGVKD. Trimming removed 7 bases from V and 5 bases from J; junction bases left unmatched: 2.

The V gene is TRBV11-2, the J gene TRBJ2-3; 12 bases agree with TRBD2. V was clipped by 6 bases and J by 0 bases; unmatched bases: 7. This CDR3 is built from 17 residues. Germline lookup yields CDR1 SGHAT and CDR2 FQNNGV. The DNA for the CDR3 is TGTGCCAGCAGATCTAGCGGGGGGGTCATTAGCACAGATACGCAGTATTTT. Translation gives CASRSSGGVISTDTQYF.

In this sample, this clonotype turned up a few times. The chain is built from TRBV7-3 and TRBJ2-2; D might be TRBD1 (5 bases). CDR1 and CDR2 (germline): SGHTA, FQGTGA. CDR3 length: 15 amino acids. The ends were cut back, 5 bases at V and 1 base at J, with 11 bases in the middle. Here the CDR3 DNA reads TGTGCCAGCAGCCCCCACGGACAGAACACCGGGGAGCTGTTTTTT. Amino acids: CASSPHGQNTGELFF.

By share of the sample, this clonotype is medium-sized. The chain joins TRBV29-1 to TRBJ1-4, with D hard to call. CDR1 and CDR2 (germline): SQVTM, ANQGSEA. The CDR3 sequence is 12 residues long. Trimming pared 5 bases from V and 0 bases from J, leaving 4 bases between. The CDR3 here is CSVKTTNEKLFF. In DNA form, the CDR3 reads TGCAGCGTTAAGACAACTAATGAAAAACTGTTTTTT.

There are many counts of this clonotype. The CDR3 region has the DNA TGTGCCAGCAGCTTGGCGGGGCTAACAGATACGCAGTATTTT. It translates to CASSLAGLTDTQYF. The genes are TRBV5-6 and TRBJ2-3; D tentatively fits TRBD1 or TRBD2 (5 bases each). Germline CDR1 SGHDT, CDR2 YYEEEE. This CDR3 spans 14 amino acids. The V and J ends lost 0 bases and 3 bases respectively, with 8 bases between them.

This clonotype is medium-sized in the sample. The genes are TRBV27 and TRBJ1-2, with D possibly matching TRBD1 (5 bases). V was pared by 2 bases and J by 4 bases, with 11 bases between. This CDR3 is 14 amino acids long. In germline, CDR1 is MNHEY, CDR2 SMNVEV (reference sequence). The CDR3 loop is CASSLHPGTYGYTF. The CDR3 DNA follows: TGTGCCAGCAGTTTACACCCAGGGACCTATGGCTACACCTTC.

This clonotype appeared many times. The chain recombines TRBV29-1 with TRBJ1-1, with 8 bases aligning to TRBD1. The length of the CDR3 is 13 residues. Germline V gene lookup returns CDR1 SQVTM and CDR2 ANQGSEA. Trimming at V came to 4 bases and at J to 4 bases, leaving 5 bases not matched to a gene. The CDR3 loop reads CSVAGGGGTEAFF. DNA of the CDR3: TGCAGCGTTGCAGGGGGCGGCGGCACTGAAGCTTTCTTT.

This clonotype has ten or more counts. The V gene is TRBV21-1, the J gene TRBJ2-5; the table names TRBD1, a call not compared with the DNA. TRBV21-1 is assigned pseudogene status. The CDR3 consists of 17 residues. DNA for the CDR3: TGTGCCAGCAGCAAAACCGGGACAGGACAACTAGAAGAGACCCAGTACTTC. It codes for CASSKTGTGQLEETQYF.

The rearrangement joins TRBV11-3 to TRBJ2-1; TRBD1 agrees at 10 bases. V lost 5 bases and J lost 3; bases outside the gene matches: 7. Germline-derived CDR1 and CDR2 are SGHNT and YENEEA. The CDR3 totals 16 residues. CDR3 region: CASSLLGQGRYNEQFF. The CDR3 DNA reads TGTGCCAGCAGCCTATTGGGACAGGGGCGCTACAATGAGCAGTTCTTC.

Ten or more counts support this clonotype. The chain couples TRBV3-1 to TRBJ1-2; no reliable D call. Germline V gene lookup returns CDR1 LGHDT and CDR2 YNNKEL (reference sequence). This CDR3 spans 13 amino acids. Trimming left V 1 base short and J 4 bases short, with 7 bases between. CDR3 in amino acids: CASSQVLGYGYTF. Written as DNA, the CDR3 is TGTGCCAGCAGCCAAGTGCTGGGCTATGGCTACACCTTC.

Many counts were recorded for this clonotype. The genes are TRBV5-1 and TRBJ1-2, with D possibly TRBD1 on 5 matching bases. The germline CDR1 and CDR2 sequences are SGHRS and YFSETQ. The CDR3 has 15 amino acids. The V and J ends lost 3 bases and 0 bases respectively, with 12 bases between them. CDR3 sequence (DNA): TGCGCCAGCAGCTCCCAGGGCACTGCTAACTATGGCTACACCTTC. It translates to CASSSQGTANYGYTF.

By share of the sample, this clonotype is medium-sized. The V and J genes are TRBV11-2 and TRBJ2-5; 10 bases are a match to TRBD2. The CDR3 has 15 residues. V was pared by 8 bases and J by 9 bases, with 15 bases of the junction left unmatched. Germline V gene lookup returns CDR1 SGHAT and CDR2 FQNNGV. The CDR3 spells CASGPLAGPLAAQYF. CDR3 nucleotides: TGTGCCAGCGGACCACTAGCGGGGCCCCTCGCGGCCCAGTACTTC.

By share, this clonotype ranks as medium-sized. The gene calls are TRBV27 and TRBJ2-6; D unresolved. Per the germline V gene, CDR1 is MNHEY and CDR2 is SMNVEV (reference sequence). The CDR3 loop spans 16 amino acids. V lost 6 bases to trimming and J lost 0 bases, with 12 bases between them. CDR3 protein: CASSRGRSSGANVLTF. As DNA, the CDR3 is TGTGCCAGCAGCCGCGGACGGTCCTCTGGGGCCAACGTCCTGACTTTC.

The genes are TRBV7-8 and TRBJ1-1; D unclear. The V gene lost 5 bases and the J gene lost 3 bases, with 10 bases spanning the gap. The CDR3 sequence is 13 residues long. Germline values: CDR1 SGHVS, CDR2 FQNEAQ. The DNA for the CDR3 is TGTGCCAGCAGCGGAGCATGGGACACTGAAGCTTTCTTT. Translating gives CASSGAWDTEAFF.

This clonotype is deemed medium-sized. The chain joins TRBV3-1 to TRBJ2-3; D is ambiguous. Looked up from germline, CDR1 is LGHDT and CDR2 is YNNKEL (reference sequence). V was clipped by 4 bases and J by 2 bases, with 7 bases between them. The CDR3 is made up of 13 amino acids. The CDR3 DNA reads TGTGCCAGCAGCCCAAGTTTCACAGATACGCAGTATTTT. It is translated as CASSPSFTDTQYF.

This clonotype came up a few times. This chain connects TRBV27 to TRBJ2-1; 8 bases agree with TRBD2. The J segment lost 6 bases and the V segment lost 6 bases, leaving 13 bases of the junction unmatched. The germline CDR1 and CDR2 sequences are MNHEY and SMNVEV (reference sequence). The CDR3 sequence is 16 residues long. The CDR3 here is CASSLPGRGLSNEQFF. In DNA form, the CDR3 reads TGTGCCAGCAGCCTACCCGGGAGGGGTTTAAGCAATGAGCAGTTCTTC.

There are many counts of this clonotype. V and J are TRBV6-5 and TRBJ2-5; no firm D call. V was clipped by 8 bases and J by 1 base, with 8 bases between them. Germline V gives CDR1 MNHEY, CDR2 SVGAGI. The CDR3 consists of 12 residues. CDR3 sequence (DNA): TGTGCCAGCTGGGCAGCCCAAGAGACCCAGTACTTC. This encodes CASWAAQETQYF.

This clonotype has just a few counts. The rearrangement links TRBV3-1 to TRBJ2-2; D not certain. CDR3 size: 12 residues. The germline V and J ends were trimmed by 4 bases and 3 bases, with 3 bases remaining between them. CDR1 LGHDT and CDR2 YNNKEL come from the germline V gene (reference sequence). The CDR3 spells CASSRDTGELFF. The CDR3 DNA reads TGTGCCAGCAGCCGTGACACCGGGGAGCTGTTTTTT.

This clonotype was detected many times. The V call is TRBV10-3, the J call TRBJ1-4; the D is unclear. Germline V gene data show CDR1 as ENHRY and CDR2 as SYGVKD. V was shortened by 9 bases and J by 6 bases, with 8 bases between the two germline ends. This CDR3 is built from 11 residues. The CDR3 nucleotides read TGTGCCATGATAATCTATGAAAAACTGTTTTTT. This sequence encodes CAMIIYEKLFF.

This clonotype was recorded at least ten times. The chain couples TRBV4-3 to TRBJ2-7; D ambiguous. Germline V gene sequence: CDR1 LGHNA, CDR2 YSLEER. This CDR3 spans 14 amino acids. Trimming shortened V by 1 base and J by 2 bases, and 9 bases separated the two germline ends. The CDR3 DNA reads TGCGCCAGCAGCCAAGGACCCGCCACCTACGAGCAGTACTTC. Protein sequence: CASSQGPATYEQYF.